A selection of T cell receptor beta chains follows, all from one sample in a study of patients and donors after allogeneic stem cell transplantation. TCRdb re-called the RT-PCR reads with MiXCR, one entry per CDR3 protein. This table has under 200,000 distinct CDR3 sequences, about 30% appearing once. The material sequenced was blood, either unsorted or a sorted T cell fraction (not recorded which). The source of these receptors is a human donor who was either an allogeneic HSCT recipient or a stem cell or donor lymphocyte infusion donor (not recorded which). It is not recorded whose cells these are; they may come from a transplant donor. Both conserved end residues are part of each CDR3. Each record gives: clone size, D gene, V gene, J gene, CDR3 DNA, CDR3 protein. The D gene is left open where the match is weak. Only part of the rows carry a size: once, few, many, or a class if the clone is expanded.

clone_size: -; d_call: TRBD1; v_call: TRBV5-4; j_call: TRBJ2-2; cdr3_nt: TGTGCCAGCAGCTTGGACGGTCCAGGGGGCTTCACCGGGGAGCTGTTTTTT; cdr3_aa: CASSLDGPGGFTGELFF
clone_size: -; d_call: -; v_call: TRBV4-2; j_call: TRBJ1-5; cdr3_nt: TGTGCCAGCAGCCAAGACCGGGGGCTCCAGCCCCAGCATTTT; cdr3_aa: CASSQDRGLQPQHF
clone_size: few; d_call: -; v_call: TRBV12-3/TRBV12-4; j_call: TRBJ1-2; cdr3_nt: TGTGCCAGCAGTTTTTCAGGGTATCTTAATGGCTACACCTTC; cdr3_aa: CASSFSGYLNGYTF
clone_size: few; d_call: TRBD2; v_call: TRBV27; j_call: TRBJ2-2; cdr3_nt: TGTGCCAGCAGAGCCGGGACTAGCGGCTTGTTCGCGAACACCGGGGAGCTGTTTTTT; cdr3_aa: CASRAGTSGLFANTGELFF
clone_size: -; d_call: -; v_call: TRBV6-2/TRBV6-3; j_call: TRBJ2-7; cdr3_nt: TGTGCCAGCAGTTTTTCGGCCATCTGGGACGAGCAGTACTTC; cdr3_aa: CASSFSAIWDEQYF
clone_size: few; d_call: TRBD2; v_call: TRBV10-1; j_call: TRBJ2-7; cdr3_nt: TGCGCCAGCAGTGCGTTCCAGCGGGGCTCCTACGAGCAGTACTTC; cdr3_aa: CASSAFQRGSYEQYF
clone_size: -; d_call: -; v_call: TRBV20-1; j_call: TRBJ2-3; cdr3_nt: TGCAGTGCTAGAGATCAAAGAGGCACAGATACGCAGTATTTT; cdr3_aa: CSARDQRGTDTQYF
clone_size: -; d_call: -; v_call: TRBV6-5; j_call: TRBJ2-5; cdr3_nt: TGTGCCAGCAGTTATATTCTGGGGGAGACCCAGTACTTC; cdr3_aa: CASSYILGETQYF
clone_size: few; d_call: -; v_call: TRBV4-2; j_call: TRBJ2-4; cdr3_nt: TGTGCCAGCAGCCAAGCCCGTTTTGGGAGAGAAAACATTCAGTACTTC; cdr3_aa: CASSQARFGRENIQYF
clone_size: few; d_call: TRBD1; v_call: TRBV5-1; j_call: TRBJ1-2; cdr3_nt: TGCGCCAGCACCGACGGACAGGCCTTGAAGGGCTACACCTTC; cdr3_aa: CASTDGQALKGYTF
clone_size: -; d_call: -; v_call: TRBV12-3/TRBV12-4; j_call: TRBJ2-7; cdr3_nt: TGTGCCAGCAGTTTCTGGGACGAAGACAACGAGCAGTACTTC; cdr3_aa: CASSFWDEDNEQYF
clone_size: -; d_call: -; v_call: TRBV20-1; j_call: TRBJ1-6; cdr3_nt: TGCAGTGCTAGATGGGGCCCCCGGTGGGATTCACCCCTCCACTTT; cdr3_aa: CSARWGPRWDSPLHF
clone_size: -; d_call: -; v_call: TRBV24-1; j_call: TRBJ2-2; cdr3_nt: TGTGCCACCAGTGATCGTGACAGTAGCTACGCGAACACCGGGGAGCTGTTTTTT; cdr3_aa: CATSDRDSSYANTGELFF
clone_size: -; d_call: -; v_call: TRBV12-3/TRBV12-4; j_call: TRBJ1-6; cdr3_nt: TGTGCCAGCAGTCCCGGCCCGAGCTCCTATAATTCACCCCTCCACTTT; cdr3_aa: CASSPGPSSYNSPLHF
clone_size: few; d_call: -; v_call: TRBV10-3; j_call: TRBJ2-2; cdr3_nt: TGTGCCATCTCCTCCAACGGCGGGGCGATAAAGTCTAACACCGGGGAGCTGTTTTTT; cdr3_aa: CAISSNGGAIKSNTGELFF
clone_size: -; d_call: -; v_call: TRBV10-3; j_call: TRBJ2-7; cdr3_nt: TGTGCCATCAGTGGGGCCTCCTACGAGCAGTACTTC; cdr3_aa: CAISGASYEQYF
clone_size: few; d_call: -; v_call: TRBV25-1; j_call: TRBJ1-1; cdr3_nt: TGTGCCAGCAGTGATAACAGAGAAGCTTTCTTT; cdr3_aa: CASSDNREAFF